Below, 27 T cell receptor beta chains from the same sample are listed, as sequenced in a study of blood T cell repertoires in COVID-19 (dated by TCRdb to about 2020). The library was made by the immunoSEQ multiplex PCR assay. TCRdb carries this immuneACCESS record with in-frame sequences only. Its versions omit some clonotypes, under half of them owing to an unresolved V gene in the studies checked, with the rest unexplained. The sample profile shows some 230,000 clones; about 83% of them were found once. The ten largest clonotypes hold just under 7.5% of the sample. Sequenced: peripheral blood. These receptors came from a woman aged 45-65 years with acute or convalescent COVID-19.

The CDR3 DNA reads as TGTGCCAGCACCCTAGGACTAGCGGAATACAATGAGCAGTTCTTC. This codes for CASTLGLAEYNEQFF. This chain links TRBV2 with TRBJ2-1, with 10 bases identical to TRBD2. This CDR3 contains 15 residues. Germline lookup yields CDR1 SNHLY and CDR2 FYNNEI. J lost 4 bases, V lost 7 bases, and 7 bases had no gene match.

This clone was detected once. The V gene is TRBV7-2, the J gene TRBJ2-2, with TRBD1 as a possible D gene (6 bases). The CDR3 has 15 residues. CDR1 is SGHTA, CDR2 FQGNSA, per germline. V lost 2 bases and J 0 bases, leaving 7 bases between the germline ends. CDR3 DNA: TGTGCCAGCAGCTTACGGACAGCGAACACCGGGGAGCTGTTTTTT. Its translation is CASSLRTANTGELFF. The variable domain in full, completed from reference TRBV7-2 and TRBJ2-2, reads GAGVSQSPSNKVTEKGKDVELRCDPISGHTALYWYRQSLGQGLEFLIYFQGNSAPDKSGLPSDRFSAERTGGSVSTLTIQRTQQEDSAVYLCASSLRTANTGELFFGEGSRLTVL.

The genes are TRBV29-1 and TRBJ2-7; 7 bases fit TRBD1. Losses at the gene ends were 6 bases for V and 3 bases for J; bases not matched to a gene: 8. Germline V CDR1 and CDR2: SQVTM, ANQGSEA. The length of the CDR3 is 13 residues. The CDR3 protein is CSVSGTDFYEQYF. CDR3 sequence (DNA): TGCAGCGTATCCGGGACAGACTTCTACGAGCAGTACTTC.

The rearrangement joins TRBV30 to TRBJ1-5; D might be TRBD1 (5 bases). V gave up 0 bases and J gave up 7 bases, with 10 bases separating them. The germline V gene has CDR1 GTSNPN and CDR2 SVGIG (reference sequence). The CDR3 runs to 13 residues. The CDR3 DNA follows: TGTGCCTGGAGTGTACAGGAAAAGCAGCCCCAGCATTTT. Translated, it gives CAWSVQEKQPQHF.

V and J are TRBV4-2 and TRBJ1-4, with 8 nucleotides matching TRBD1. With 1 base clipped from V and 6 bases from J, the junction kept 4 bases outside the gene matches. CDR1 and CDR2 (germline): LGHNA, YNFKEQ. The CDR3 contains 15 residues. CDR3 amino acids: CASSQVTQGDEKLFF. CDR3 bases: TGTGCCAGCAGCCAAGTTACACAGGGGGATGAAAAACTGTTTTTT.

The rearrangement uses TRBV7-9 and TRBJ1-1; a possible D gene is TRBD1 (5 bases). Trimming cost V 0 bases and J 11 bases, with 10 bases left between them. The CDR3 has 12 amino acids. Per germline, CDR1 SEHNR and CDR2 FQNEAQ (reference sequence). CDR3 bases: TGTGCCAGCAGCTTAGCACAGGCGATGGCTTTCTTT. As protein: CASSLAQAMAFF.

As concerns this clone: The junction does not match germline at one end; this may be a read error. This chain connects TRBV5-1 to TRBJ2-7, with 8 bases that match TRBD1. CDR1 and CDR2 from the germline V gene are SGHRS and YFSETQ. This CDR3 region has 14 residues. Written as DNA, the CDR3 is TGCGCCAGCACCTTGGGACAGGTCCCCTACGAGCAGTACTTC. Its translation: CASTLGQVPYEQYF.

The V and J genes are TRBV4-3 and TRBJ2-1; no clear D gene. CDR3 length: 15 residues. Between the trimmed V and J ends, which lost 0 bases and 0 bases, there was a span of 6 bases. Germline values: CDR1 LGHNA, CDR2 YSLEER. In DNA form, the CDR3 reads TGCGCCAGCAGCCAAGAGCGGTACTCCTACAATGAGCAGTTCTTC. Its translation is CASSQERYSYNEQFF.

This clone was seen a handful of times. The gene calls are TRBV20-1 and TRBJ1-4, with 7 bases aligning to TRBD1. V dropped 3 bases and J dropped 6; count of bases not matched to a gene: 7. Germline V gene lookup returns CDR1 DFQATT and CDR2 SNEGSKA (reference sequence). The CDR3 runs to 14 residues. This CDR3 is CSASPDREDEKLFF. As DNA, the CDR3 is TGCAGTGCTAGTCCTGACAGGGAAGATGAAAAACTGTTTTTT.

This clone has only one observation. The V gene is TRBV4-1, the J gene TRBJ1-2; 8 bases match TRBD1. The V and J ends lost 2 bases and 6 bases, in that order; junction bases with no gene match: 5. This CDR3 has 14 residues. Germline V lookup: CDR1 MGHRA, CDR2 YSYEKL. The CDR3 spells CASSQLHRGDGYTF. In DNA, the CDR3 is TGCGCCAGCAGCCAACTGCACAGGGGGGATGGCTACACCTTC.

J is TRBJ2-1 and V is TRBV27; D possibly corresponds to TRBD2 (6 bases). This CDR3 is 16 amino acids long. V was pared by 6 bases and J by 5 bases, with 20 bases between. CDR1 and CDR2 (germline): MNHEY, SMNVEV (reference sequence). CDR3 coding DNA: TGTGCCAGCAGGAGATCTTGGGGGGAAGGCAACAATGAGCAGTTCTTC. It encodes CASRRSWGEGNNEQFF.

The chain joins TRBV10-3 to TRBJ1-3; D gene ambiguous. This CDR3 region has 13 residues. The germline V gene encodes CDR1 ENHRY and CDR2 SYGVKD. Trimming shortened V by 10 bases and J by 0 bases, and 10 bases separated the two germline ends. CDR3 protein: CATQVSSGNTIYF. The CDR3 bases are TGTGCCACCCAGGTTTCCTCTGGAAACACCATATATTTT.

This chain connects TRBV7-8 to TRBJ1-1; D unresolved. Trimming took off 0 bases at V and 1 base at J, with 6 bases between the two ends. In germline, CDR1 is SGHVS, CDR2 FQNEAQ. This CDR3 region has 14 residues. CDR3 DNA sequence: TGTGCCAGCAGCTTAGCGGCGGGGAACACTGAAGCTTTCTTT. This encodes CASSLAAGNTEAFF.

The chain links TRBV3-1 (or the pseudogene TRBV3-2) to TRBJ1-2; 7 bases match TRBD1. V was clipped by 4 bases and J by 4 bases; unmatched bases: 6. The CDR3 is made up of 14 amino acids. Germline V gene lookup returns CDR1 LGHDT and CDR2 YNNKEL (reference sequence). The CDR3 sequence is CASSRDRVAYGYTF. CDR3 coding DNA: TGTGCCAGCAGCCGCGACAGGGTGGCCTATGGCTACACCTTC.

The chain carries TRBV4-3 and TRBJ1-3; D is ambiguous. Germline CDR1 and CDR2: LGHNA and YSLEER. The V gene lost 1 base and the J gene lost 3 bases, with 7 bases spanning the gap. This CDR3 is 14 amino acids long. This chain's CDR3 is CASSQGHFGNTIYF. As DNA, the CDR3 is TGCGCCAGCAGCCAAGGACACTTTGGAAACACCATATATTTT.

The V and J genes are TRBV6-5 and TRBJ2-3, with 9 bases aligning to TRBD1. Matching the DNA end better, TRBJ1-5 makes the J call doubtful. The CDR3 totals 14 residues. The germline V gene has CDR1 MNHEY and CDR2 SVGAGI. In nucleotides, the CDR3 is TGTGCCAGCACCGGGACAGGGAGGGCAGATACGCAGCATTTT. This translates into CASTGTGRADTQHF.

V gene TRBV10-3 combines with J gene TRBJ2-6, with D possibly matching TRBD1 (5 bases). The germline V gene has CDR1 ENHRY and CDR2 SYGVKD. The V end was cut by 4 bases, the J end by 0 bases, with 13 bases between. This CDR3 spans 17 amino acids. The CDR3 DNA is TGTGCCATCAGTGTTTTTAGGGGAAACTCTGGGGCCAACGTCCTGACTTTC. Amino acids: CAISVFRGNSGANVLTF.

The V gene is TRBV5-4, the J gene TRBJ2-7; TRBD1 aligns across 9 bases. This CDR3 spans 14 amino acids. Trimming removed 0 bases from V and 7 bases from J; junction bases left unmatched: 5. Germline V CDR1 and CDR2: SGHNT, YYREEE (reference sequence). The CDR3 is CASSLEQGAREQYF. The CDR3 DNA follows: TGTGCCAGCAGCTTGGAACAGGGGGCGAGGGAGCAGTACTTC.

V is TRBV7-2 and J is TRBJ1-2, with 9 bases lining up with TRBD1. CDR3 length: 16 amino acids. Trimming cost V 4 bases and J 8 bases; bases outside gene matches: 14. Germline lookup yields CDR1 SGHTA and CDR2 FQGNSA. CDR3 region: CASSSEPGQGLRGYTF. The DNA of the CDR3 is TGTGCCAGCAGCTCCGAACCGGGACAGGGTCTTCGCGGCTACACCTTC.

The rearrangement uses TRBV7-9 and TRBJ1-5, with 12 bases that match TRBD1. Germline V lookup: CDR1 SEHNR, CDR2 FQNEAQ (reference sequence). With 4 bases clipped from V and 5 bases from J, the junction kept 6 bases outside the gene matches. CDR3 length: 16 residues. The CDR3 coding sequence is TGTGCCAGCAGCTCCGGGACAGGGGGCAGTTATCAGCCCCAGCATTTT. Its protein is CASSSGTGGSYQPQHF.

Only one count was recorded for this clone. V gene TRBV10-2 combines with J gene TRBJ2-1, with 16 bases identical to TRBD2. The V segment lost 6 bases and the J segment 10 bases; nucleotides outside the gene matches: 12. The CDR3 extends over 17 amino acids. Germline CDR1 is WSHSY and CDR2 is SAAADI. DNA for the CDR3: TGCGCCAGCAGCACACTCGGGACTAGCGGGGGGGCGCGGGAGCAGTTCTTC. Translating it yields CASSTLGTSGGAREQFF.

CDR3 nucleotides: TGTGCCAGCAGTCAAGGGACAGGGGACTATGGCTACACCTTC. Residues: CASSQGTGDYGYTF. The chain couples TRBV27 to TRBJ1-2; 10 nucleotides agree with TRBD1. V gave up 5 bases and J gave up 3 bases; unmatched junction bases: 3. Germline CDR1 and CDR2: MNHEY and SMNVEV (reference sequence). CDR3 length equals 14 residues.

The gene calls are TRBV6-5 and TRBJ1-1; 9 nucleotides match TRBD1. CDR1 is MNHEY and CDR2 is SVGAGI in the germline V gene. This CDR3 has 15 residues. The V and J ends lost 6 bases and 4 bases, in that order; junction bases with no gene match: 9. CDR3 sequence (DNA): TGTGCCAGCAGACTGGGACAGGGTCCATCCACTGAAGCTTTCTTT. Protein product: CASRLGQGPSTEAFF.

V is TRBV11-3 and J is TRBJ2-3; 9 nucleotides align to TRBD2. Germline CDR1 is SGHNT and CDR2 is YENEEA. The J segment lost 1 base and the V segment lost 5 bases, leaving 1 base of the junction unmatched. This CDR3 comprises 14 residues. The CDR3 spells CASSKRGGTDTQYF. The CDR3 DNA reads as TGTGCCAGCAGCAAGCGGGGGGGCACAGATACGCAGTATTTT.

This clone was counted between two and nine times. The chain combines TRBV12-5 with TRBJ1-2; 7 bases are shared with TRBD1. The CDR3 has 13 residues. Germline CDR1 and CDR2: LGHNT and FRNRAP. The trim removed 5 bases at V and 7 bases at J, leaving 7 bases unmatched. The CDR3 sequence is CASGKDRVLGYTF. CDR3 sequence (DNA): TGTGCTAGTGGTAAAGACAGGGTACTTGGCTACACCTTC.

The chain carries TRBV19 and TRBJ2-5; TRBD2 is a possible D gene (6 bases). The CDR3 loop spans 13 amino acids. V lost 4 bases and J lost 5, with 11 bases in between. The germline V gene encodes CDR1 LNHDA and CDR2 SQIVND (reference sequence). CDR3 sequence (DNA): TGTGCCAGTAGTACCGTAGGGAGGGAGACCCAGTACTTC. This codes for CASSTVGRETQYF.

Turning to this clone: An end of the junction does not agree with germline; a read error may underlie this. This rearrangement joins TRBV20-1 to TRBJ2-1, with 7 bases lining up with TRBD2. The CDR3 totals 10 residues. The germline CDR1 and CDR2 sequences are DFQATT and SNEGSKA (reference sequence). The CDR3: CSASGGKQFF. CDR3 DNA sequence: TGCAGCGCTAGCGGCGGGAAGCAGTTCTTC.